Sequencing of this T cell receptor (beta chain) was carried out in a study of technical replicates of blood from several donors. Germline V gene sequence: CDR1 SGHDT, CDR2 YYEEEE. With 3 bases clipped from V and 0 bases from J, the junction kept 7 bases outside the gene matches. The CDR3 extends over 16 amino acids. The data were produced by immunoSEQ multiplex PCR, yet TCRdb's version contains in-frame clones alone and is incomplete. The sample includes some 70,000 clones, about 97% of them seen just once. The sample was T cells isolated from PBMCs. This chain connects TRBV5-6 to TRBJ2-7, with 9 bases that match TRBD2. This receptor was obtained from a human donor in good health. The CDR3: CASSSRGGVFSYEQYF. The CDR3 DNA is TGTGCCAGCAGCTCCCGCGGGGGGGTTTTCTCCTACGAGCAGTACTTC.